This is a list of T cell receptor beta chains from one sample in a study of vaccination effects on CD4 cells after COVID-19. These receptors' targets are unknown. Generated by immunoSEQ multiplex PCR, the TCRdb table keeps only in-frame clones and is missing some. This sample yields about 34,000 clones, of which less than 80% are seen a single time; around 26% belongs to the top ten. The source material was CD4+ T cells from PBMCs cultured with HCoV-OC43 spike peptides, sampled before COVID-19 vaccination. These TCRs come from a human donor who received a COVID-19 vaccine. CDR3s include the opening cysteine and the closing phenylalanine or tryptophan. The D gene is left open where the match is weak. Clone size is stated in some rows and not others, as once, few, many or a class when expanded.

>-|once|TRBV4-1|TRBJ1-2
CASSQDTGWGNYGYTF
TGCGCCAGCAGCCAAGATACAGGGTGGGGGAACTATGGCTACACCTTC
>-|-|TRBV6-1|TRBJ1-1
CASSEAKGSPYEAFF
TGTGCCAGCAGTGAAGCAAAGGGGTCCCCTTATGAAGCTTTCTTT
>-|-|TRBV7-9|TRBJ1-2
CASRVYWDGYTF
TGTGCCAGCAGGGTTTACTGGGATGGCTACACCTTC
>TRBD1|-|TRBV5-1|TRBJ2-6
CASRGDRGFLAGANVLTF
TGCGCCAGCAGAGGGGACAGGGGGTTCTTGGCTGGGGCCAACGTCCTGACTTTC
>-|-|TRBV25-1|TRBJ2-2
CASSDPPSGELFF
TGTGCCAGCAGTGACCCCCCATCCGGGGAGCTGTTTTTT
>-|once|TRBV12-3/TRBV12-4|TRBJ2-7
CASRRGGSYEQYF
TGTGCCAGCAGACGAGGAGGCTCCTACGAGCAGTACTTC
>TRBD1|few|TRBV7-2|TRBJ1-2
CASSLEAGGYGYTF
TGTGCCAGCAGCTTAGAAGCAGGGGGGTATGGCTACACCTTC
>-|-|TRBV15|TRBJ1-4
CATSRDLAGRNEKLFF
TGTGCCACCAGCAGAGATCTCGCAGGGCGTAATGAAAAACTGTTTTTT
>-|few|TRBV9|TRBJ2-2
CASSVYTGELFF
TGTGCCAGCAGCGTTTACACCGGGGAGCTGTTTTTT
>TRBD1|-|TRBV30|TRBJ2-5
CAWSSQGTAVNF
TGTGCCTGGAGTTCACAGGGGACGGCGGTCAACTTC
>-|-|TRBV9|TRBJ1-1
CASSVEPGWNTEAFF
TGTGCCAGCAGCGTAGAGCCGGGGTGGAACACTGAAGCTTTCTTT
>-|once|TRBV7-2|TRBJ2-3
CASSLYTEDTQYF
TGTGCCAGCAGCCTCTACACGGAAGATACGCAGTATTTT
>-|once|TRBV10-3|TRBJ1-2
CAISDGSNYGYTF
TGTGCCATCAGTGATGGCAGTAACTATGGCTACACCTTC
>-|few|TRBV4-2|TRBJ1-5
CASSQDDGQPQHF
TGTGCCAGCAGCCAAGATGATGGTCAGCCCCAGCATTTT
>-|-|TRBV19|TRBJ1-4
CASSIGGQSNEKLFF
TGTGCCAGTAGTATCGGAGGACAGTCTAATGAAAAACTGTTTTTT
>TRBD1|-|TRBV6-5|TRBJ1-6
CASGQGYNSPLHF
TGTGCCAGCGGACAGGGTTACAATTCACCCCTCCACTTT
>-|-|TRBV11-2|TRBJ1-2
CASSSTGRYGYTF
TGTGCCAGCAGCTCCACAGGGAGGTACGGCTACACCTTC
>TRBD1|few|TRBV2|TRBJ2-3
CASSDGQGFVTQYF
TGTGCCAGCAGTGATGGACAGGGTTTTGTTACGCAGTATTTT
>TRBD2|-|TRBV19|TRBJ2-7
CASGRAYEQYF
TGTGCCAGTGGGAGGGCCTACGAGCAGTACTTC
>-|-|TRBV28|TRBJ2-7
CASSFWAGSEYEQYF
TGTGCCAGCAGTTTTTGGGCAGGGAGTGAATACGAGCAGTACTTC
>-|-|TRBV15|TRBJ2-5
CATSRDRGTQETQYF
TGTGCCACCAGCAGAGATCGTGGGACACAAGAGACCCAGTACTTC
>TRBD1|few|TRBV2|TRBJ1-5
CASSKTGATDNQPQHF
TGTGCCAGCAGCAAAACAGGGGCGACAGACAATCAGCCCCAGCATTTT
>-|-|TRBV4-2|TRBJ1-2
CASSQFSGSGDGYTF
TGTGCCAGCAGCCAATTTTCAGGGTCAGGGGATGGCTACACCTTC
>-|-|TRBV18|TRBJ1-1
CASSSQGIEAFF
TGTGCCAGCTCATCGCAGGGGATTGAAGCTTTCTTT
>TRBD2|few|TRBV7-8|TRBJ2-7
CASTHGLAVAYEQYF
TGTGCCAGCACCCACGGCCTAGCGGTAGCCTACGAGCAGTACTTC
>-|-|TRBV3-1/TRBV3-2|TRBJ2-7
CASSHNSGEQYF
TGTGCCAGCAGCCATAACTCAGGCGAGCAGTACTTC
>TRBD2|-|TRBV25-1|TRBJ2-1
CASSAGLAGGLGEQFF
TGTGCCAGCAGTGCGGGACTAGCGGGGGGGCTGGGTGAGCAGTTCTTC
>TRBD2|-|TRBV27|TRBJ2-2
CASSLSWGGGELFF
TGTGCCAGCAGTTTATCTTGGGGGGGCGGGGAGCTGTTTTTT
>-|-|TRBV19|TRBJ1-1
CASSMERDTEAFF
TGTGCCAGTAGTATGGAGAGGGACACTGAAGCTTTCTTT
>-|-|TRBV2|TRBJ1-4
CASSFFQGEKLFF
TGTGCCAGCAGTTTTTTCCAAGGGGAAAAACTGTTTTTT
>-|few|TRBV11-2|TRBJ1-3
CASSLEGYLRNTIYF
TGTGCCAGCAGCTTAGAGGGGTACTTACGAAACACCATATATTTT
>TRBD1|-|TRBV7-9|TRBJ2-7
CASSLGTGGRTRREQYF
TGTGCCAGCAGCTTAGGGACAGGGGGCCGGACTAGGAGGGAGCAGTACTTC
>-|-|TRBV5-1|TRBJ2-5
CASSPGAQETQYF
TGCGCCAGCAGCCCGGGGGCTCAAGAGACCCAGTACTTC
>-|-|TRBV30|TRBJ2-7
CAWTRGGSIYEQYF
TGTGCCTGGACAAGAGGGGGGAGTATCTACGAGCAGTACTTC
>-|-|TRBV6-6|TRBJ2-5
CATQRALIGETQYF
TGTGCCACCCAAAGGGCTCTTATTGGTGAGACCCAGTACTTC
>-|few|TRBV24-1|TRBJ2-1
CATTYYNEQFF
TGTGCCACCACATACTACAATGAGCAGTTCTTC
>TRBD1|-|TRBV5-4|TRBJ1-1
CASSLEGDSYMNTEAFF
TGTGCCAGCAGCTTGGAAGGGGACAGCTACATGAACACTGAAGCTTTCTTT
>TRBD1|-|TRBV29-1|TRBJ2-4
CSAKPTQGATAKNIQYF
TGCAGCGCTAAACCCACCCAGGGGGCGACCGCCAAAAACATTCAGTACTTC
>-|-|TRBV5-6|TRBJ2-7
CASSRRDGGEQYF
TGTGCCAGCAGCCGAAGGGACGGCGGGGAGCAGTACTTC
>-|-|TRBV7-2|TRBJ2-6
CASSLAASHGSSGANVLTF
TGTGCCAGCAGCTTAGCGGCATCTCACGGGAGCTCTGGGGCCAACGTCCTGACTTTC
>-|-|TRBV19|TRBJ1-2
CASSVGGGYGYTF
TGTGCCAGTAGTGTCGGGGGTGGCTATGGCTACACCTTC
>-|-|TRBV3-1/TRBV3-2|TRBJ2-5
CASSQESPGTQYF
TGTGCCAGCAGCCAAGAATCGCCGGGGACCCAGTACTTC
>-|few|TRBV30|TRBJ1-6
CACGQGRMWNSPLHF
TGTGCCTGTGGGCAGGGTCGGATGTGGAATTCACCCCTCCACTTT
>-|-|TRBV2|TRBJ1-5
CASSRQGGGNQPQHF
TGTGCCAGCAGTCGTCAGGGAGGAGGCAATCAGCCCCAGCATTTT
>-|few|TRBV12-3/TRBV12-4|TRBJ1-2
CASSLSSRAGYTF
TGTGCCAGCAGTTTATCGTCCAGGGCTGGCTACACCTTC
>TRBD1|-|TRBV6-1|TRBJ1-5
CASSKAGGGQPQHF
TGTGCCAGCAGTAAAGCAGGGGGCGGGCAGCCCCAGCATTTT
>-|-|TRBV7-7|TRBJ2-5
CASSQGGAQGRKTQYF
TGTGCTAGCAGCCAGGGGGGTGCACAGGGGCGAAAGACCCAGTACTTC
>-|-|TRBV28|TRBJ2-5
CASPPEGAGLTWETQYF
TGTGCCAGCCCCCCTGAGGGTGCAGGGTTAACTTGGGAGACCCAGTACTTC
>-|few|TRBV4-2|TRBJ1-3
CASSQDPGLGNTIYF
TGTGCCAGCAGCCAAGATCCAGGACTTGGAAACACCATATATTTT
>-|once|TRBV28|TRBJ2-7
CASRDRALAERSYEQYF
TGTGCCAGCAGAGACAGGGCTCTAGCGGAGAGAAGTTACGAGCAGTACTTC
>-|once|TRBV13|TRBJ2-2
CASSLMGAVTGELFF
TGTGCCAGCAGCTTAATGGGGGCGGTCACCGGGGAGCTGTTTTTT
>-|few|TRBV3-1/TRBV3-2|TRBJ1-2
CASKGANYGYTF
TGTGCCAGCAAGGGTGCTAACTATGGCTACACCTTC
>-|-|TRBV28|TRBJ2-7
CASSFPDSYEQYF
TGTGCCAGCAGTTTCCCCGACTCCTACGAGCAGTACTTC
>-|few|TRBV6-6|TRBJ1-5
CASSYADRNNQPQHF
TGTGCCAGCAGTTACGCAGACAGGAACAATCAGCCCCAGCATTTT
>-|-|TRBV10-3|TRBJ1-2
CAISEQYGYTF
TGTGCCATCAGTGAACAGTATGGCTACACCTTC
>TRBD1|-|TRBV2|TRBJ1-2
CASRTGGPNYGYTF
TGTGCCAGCAGGACAGGGGGCCCTAACTATGGCTACACCTTC
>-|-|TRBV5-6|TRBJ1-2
CASSLRNGYTF
TGTGCCAGCAGCTTGCGAAACGGCTACACCTTC
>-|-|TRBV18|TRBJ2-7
CASSPISSFSYEQYF
TGTGCCAGCTCACCAATTAGTTCCTTTTCCTACGAGCAGTACTTC